The T cell receptor beta chain under discussion was sequenced for a study of response to subunit inactivated influenza vaccine. General study results and limits: Authors suggested that a seasonal influenza vaccination recruits few new T cells each time.

This clonotype was seen only a few times. Its specificity is unknown. This CDR3 is 13 amino acids long. The germline V and J ends were trimmed by 7 bases and 0 bases, with 13 bases remaining between them. Germline values: CDR1 SQVTM, CDR2 ANQGSEA. TCRdb processed the RT-PCR reads anew with MiXCR; each CDR3 protein has one entry. The profile shows about 520,000 distinct CDR3 sequences, approximately 7.2% of them singletons. V and J are TRBV29-1 and TRBJ2-7; tentatively, D is TRBD1 or TRBD2 (5 bases each). The TCR was taken from a man between 50 and 75 years old who received an inactivated influenza vaccine. Source: PBMCs from blood, taken about 23 months after vaccination. CDR3 in amino acids: CSGGVGGSYEQYF. CDR3 sequence (DNA): TGCAGCGGAGGGGTTGGGGGCTCCTACGAGCAGTACTTC.